Listed here are 10 T cell receptor beta chains from one sample, sequenced in a study of shared clonotypes between healthy human individuals. This table comes from immunoSEQ multiplex PCR, and its TCRdb copy is limited to in-frame clones, with some not included. Of more than 1,200,000 clones in the sample, 97% to 99% were seen once. Sequencing was performed on naive CD4+ T cells sorted from blood. Stated subset: CD45RA+ positively selected. The source is a man aged 25 to 40 in good health.

About this clone itself: Other nucleotide sequences from this sample produce the same CDR3. The CDR3 region has the DNA TGTGCCAGCAGTTACTCGGCAGGGACTGGAAACACCATATATTTT. It is translated as CASSYSAGTGNTIYF. This chain connects TRBV6-5 to TRBJ1-3, with a possible D match to TRBD1 (5 bases). The CDR3 totals 15 residues. Trimming removed 0 bases at V and 2 bases at J, with 8 bases between. Germline CDR1 reads MNHEY; CDR2 reads SVGAGI.

The chain joins TRBV28 to TRBJ1-5; 8 bases align to TRBD1. Germline CDR1 is MDHEN and CDR2 is SYDVKM. J lost 2 bases, V lost 6 bases, and 3 bases had no gene match. The CDR3 contains 14 residues. CDR3 bases: TGTGCCAGCAGGCCAGGGGGCGGCAATCAGCCCCAGCATTTT. As protein: CASRPGGGNQPQHF.

The rearrangement links TRBV6-6 to TRBJ2-2, with 9 bases identical to TRBD1. The CDR3 covers 14 residues. The germline gives CDR1 MNHNY, CDR2 SVGAGI (reference sequence). V lost 6 bases, J lost 6 bases, and 5 bases stayed unmatched. DNA for the CDR3: TGTGCCAGCAGGGGGACAGGGCGGGCCGGGGAGCTGTTTTTT. Its protein product is CASRGTGRAGELFF.

This chain joins TRBV5-4 and TRBJ2-4; 7 bases map to TRBD2. The V gene end was trimmed by 0 bases and the J gene end by 0 bases; junction bases not matched to a gene: 9. CDR1 is SGHNT, CDR2 YYREEE, per germline (reference sequence). The CDR3 spans 18 residues. The CDR3 bases are TGTGCCAGCAGCTTGGGTCCTCTAGCGGAGGGAGCCAAAAACATTCAGTACTTC. This gives the protein CASSLGPLAEGAKNIQYF.

V is TRBV5-4 and J is TRBJ2-1, with 10 bases lining up with TRBD2. Germline V gene data show CDR1 as SGHNT and CDR2 as YYREEE (reference sequence). This CDR3 is built from 16 residues. V dropped 4 bases and J dropped 7; count of bases not matched to a gene: 11. DNA for the CDR3: TGTGCCAGCAGCCATGCGAAGCGGGAGGGCCTTAATGAGCAGTTCTTC. Its translation: CASSHAKREGLNEQFF.

Remarks on this clone: Distinct nucleotide sequences in the sample also encode this CDR3. The V gene is TRBV9, the J gene TRBJ1-4, with D hard to call. This CDR3 spans 14 amino acids. The V gene lost 0 bases and the J gene lost 7 bases, with 10 bases spanning the gap. Per the germline V gene, CDR1 is SGDLS and CDR2 is YYNGEE. The CDR3 region has the DNA TGTGCCAGCAGCGTAGGGGTAGGTGGTGAAAAACTGTTTTTT. Amino acids: CASSVGVGGEKLFF.

The V gene is TRBV9, the J gene TRBJ2-1; tentative D call: TRBD1 (6 bases). CDR1 and CDR2 (germline): SGDLS, YYNGEE. The CDR3 is 17 amino acids. V was pared by 3 bases and J by 1 base, with 17 bases between. CDR3: CASSAKSNRESYNEQFF. CDR3 bases: TGTGCCAGCAGCGCTAAAAGCAACAGGGAATCCTACAATGAGCAGTTCTTC.

The chain combines TRBV9 with TRBJ2-3; 7 bases fit TRBD2. The V gene end was trimmed by 0 bases and the J gene end by 2 bases; junction bases not matched to a gene: 6. This CDR3 comprises 16 residues. CDR1 is SGDLS and CDR2 is YYNGEE in the germline V gene. The CDR3 sequence: CASSVGASGYTDTQYF. CDR3 DNA: TGTGCCAGCAGCGTAGGAGCTAGCGGATACACAGATACGCAGTATTTT.

The chain couples TRBV1 to TRBJ1-5; no DNA check was done on the table's D call, TRBD1. TRBV1 represents a pseudogene. This CDR3 contains 18 residues. The CDR3 DNA reads as TGCACCAGCAGCTCTGGCAGGTGCGTCGAATGTGGCAATCAGCCCCAGCATTTT. Residues: CTSSSGRCVECGNQPQHF.

CDR3 residues: CASSESKSGTGRDTGELFF. The CDR3 DNA is TGCGCCAGCAGTGAGTCGAAATCCGGGACAGGGAGGGACACCGGGGAGCTGTTTTTT. V gene TRBV10-1 combines with J gene TRBJ2-2; TRBD1 aligns across 9 bases. J gave up 3 bases and V 0 bases, and 11 bases lay outside the gene matches. The V gene's germline CDR1 is WNHNN and CDR2 SYGVQD (reference sequence). The CDR3 is 19 residues long.